The 25 T cell receptor beta chains given below trace back to one sample, sequenced in a study of blood T cell repertoires in COVID-19. Using immunoSEQ multiplex PCR, the repertoire was profiled, and TCRdb retains in-frame clones only, with some absent. The sample has about 180,000 clones; under 85% are singletons. The material sequenced was peripheral blood. These receptors all stem from an elderly man with COVID-19, enrolled during active disease.

V and J are TRBV29-1 and TRBJ1-1; D call uncertain. The germline V gene has CDR1 SQVTM and CDR2 ANQGSEA. The V gene lost 7 bases and the J gene lost 5 bases, with 11 bases spanning the gap. CDR3 length: 11 residues. The CDR3 reads CSATDVTEAFF. CDR3 DNA sequence: TGCAGCGCCACAGATGTAACTGAAGCTTTCTTT. The full variable domain, its missing parts supplied by reference TRBV29-1 and TRBJ1-1, is SAVISQKPSRDICQRGTSLTIQCQVDSQVTMMFWYRQQPGQSLTLIATANQGSEATYESGFVIDKFPISRPNLTFSTLTVSNMSPEDSSIYLCSATDVTEAFFGQGTRLTVV.

In this sample, this clone turned up a few times. The J gene is TRBJ2-5, the V gene TRBV10-2, with TRBD2 as a possible D gene (6 bases). The ends were cut back, 4 bases at V and 7 bases at J, with 13 bases in the middle. Per the germline V gene, CDR1 is WSHSY and CDR2 is SAAADI. The CDR3 loop spans 13 amino acids. The chain's CDR3 is CASSVAEYGTQYF. DNA for the CDR3: TGCGCCAGCAGTGTAGCGGAGTATGGGACCCAGTACTTC.

This chain joins TRBV3-1 (or the pseudogene TRBV3-2) and TRBJ1-5; D may be TRBD1 (5 bases). V was trimmed by 1 base and J by 4 bases, leaving 5 bases between them. The germline V gene has CDR1 LGHDT and CDR2 YNNKEL (reference sequence). The CDR3 totals 13 residues. Here the CDR3 DNA reads TGTGCCAGCAGCCAAGGACAGAATCAGCCCCAGCATTTT. Its protein product is CASSQGQNQPQHF.

The V and J genes are TRBV14 and TRBJ1-2, with D tentatively TRBD1 (6 bases). The CDR3 loop spans 15 amino acids. Per the germline V gene, CDR1 is SGHDN and CDR2 is FVKESK. Deletions cut 4 bases from V and 1 base from J, with 13 bases between. The chain's CDR3 is CASSRLDSYNYGYTF. CDR3 nucleotide sequence: TGTGCCAGCAGCCGATTGGACAGTTATAACTATGGCTACACCTTC.

This clone showed up just once. The chain carries TRBV6-5 and TRBJ2-7; possible D gene TRBD1, 6 bases. Germline-derived CDR1 and CDR2 are MNHEY and SVGAGI. Trimming stripped 5 bases from V and 2 bases from J, with 16 bases between. The CDR3 sequence is 15 residues long. As DNA, the CDR3 is TGTGCCAGCAGTCCATCCGGGACACCTACCTACGAGCAGTACTTC. Its translation is CASSPSGTPTYEQYF.

The CDR3 protein is CASSSTGGERNTEAFF. The CDR3 DNA is TGCGCCAGCAGCTCGACAGGGGGCGAGCGGAACACTGAAGCTTTCTTT. The chain combines TRBV5-1 with TRBJ1-1; 10 nucleotides line up with TRBD1. Germline CDR1 is SGHRS and CDR2 is YFSETQ. V lost 3 bases and J lost 1; bases outside the gene matches: 6. The CDR3 totals 16 residues.

CDR3 DNA: TGCGCCAGCAGTGAGTCTGTCAGGCGGACTAGCACAGATACGCAGTATTTT. As protein: CASSESVRRTSTDTQYF. The rearrangement uses TRBV10-1 and TRBJ2-3, with D tentatively TRBD2 (5 bases). Trimming left V 0 bases short and J 0 bases short, with 13 bases between. Per germline, CDR1 WNHNN and CDR2 SYGVQD (reference sequence). CDR3 length equals 17 residues.

This clone was observed a handful of times. The chain recombines TRBV3-1 (or the pseudogene TRBV3-2) with TRBJ1-1; no clear D gene. The ends were cut back, 0 bases at V and 10 bases at J, with 15 bases in the middle. Germline CDR1 is LGHDT and CDR2 is YNNKEL (reference sequence). This CDR3 region has 14 residues. Here the CDR3 DNA reads TGTGCCAGCAGCCAAGATTCTCCCTCAGGAAGAGCTTTCTTT. Protein: CASSQDSPSGRAFF.

The chain couples TRBV5-5 to TRBJ1-3; D not resolved. The germline gives CDR1 SGHKS, CDR2 YYEKEE (reference sequence). This CDR3 comprises 15 residues. The V end lost 4 bases, the J end lost 0 bases, and 11 bases lay between the germline ends. The CDR3 DNA sequence: TGTGCCAGCAGCCAGTTAGGGAGCTCTGGAAACACCATATATTTT. This sequence encodes CASSQLGSSGNTIYF.

For this clone: This CDR3 is also generated by other DNA sequences in the sample. The rearrangement joins TRBV7-2 to TRBJ2-3; TRBD1 aligns across 7 bases. Trimming took 5 bases from V and 0 from J; bases not matched to a gene: 2. The CDR3 is 14 residues long. Germline V gene lookup returns CDR1 SGHTA and CDR2 FQGNSA. The CDR3 reads CASSPGQSTDTQYF. DNA for the CDR3: TGTGCCAGCAGCCCGGGACAGAGCACAGATACGCAGTATTTT.

In regard to this clone: In this CDR3 the conserved last residue, phenylalanine or tryptophan, is missing, so a read error is likely. The chain joins TRBV29-1 to TRBJ1-2, with 7 bases that match TRBD1. Trimming took 7 bases from V and 4 from J; bases not matched to a gene: 9. Germline CDR1 reads SQVTM; CDR2 reads ANQGSEA. The CDR3 spans 13 residues. CDR3 in amino acids: CSALAGGTYGYTV. In nucleotides, the CDR3 is TGCAGCGCACTTGCAGGGGGGACCTATGGCTACACCGTC.

This sequence joins TRBV7-2 and TRBJ2-1; 8 bases line up with TRBD2. CDR3 length equals 15 residues. Germline V lookup: CDR1 SGHTA, CDR2 FQGNSA. V lost 1 base to trimming and J lost 4 bases; unmatched junction nucleotides: 3. CDR3 in amino acids: CASSLDSGVYNEQFF. The CDR3 DNA reads as TGTGCCAGCAGCTTAGATAGCGGGGTTTACAATGAGCAGTTCTTC.

The sample holds a few counts of this clone. The rearrangement joins TRBV2 to TRBJ2-2; tentatively, D is TRBD1 (6 bases). Germline V CDR1 and CDR2: SNHLY, FYNNEI. The ends were cut back, 8 bases at V and 4 bases at J, with 14 bases in the middle. The CDR3 loop spans 14 amino acids. The CDR3 is CASGRDTITGELFF. In DNA form, the CDR3 reads TGTGCCAGCGGACGGGACACCATCACCGGGGAGCTGTTTTTT.

The chain combines TRBV28 with TRBJ1-5; 7 positions match TRBD1. Trimming removed 6 bases from V and 1 base from J; junction bases left unmatched: 6. CDR1 MDHEN and CDR2 SYDVKM come from the germline V gene. This CDR3 has 15 residues. CDR3: CASSPYRGSNQPQHF. As DNA, the CDR3 is TGTGCCAGCAGCCCATACAGGGGAAGCAATCAGCCCCAGCATTTT.

J is TRBJ1-6 and V is TRBV11-1, with D perhaps matching TRBD1 (6 bases). V was trimmed by 6 bases and J by 3 bases, leaving 12 bases between them. The CDR3 loop spans 15 amino acids. The germline V gene encodes CDR1 SGHAT and CDR2 FQDESV (reference sequence). CDR3 bases: TGTGCCAGCAGTCTAACAGGGAGCTATAATTCACCCCTCCACTTT. Protein product: CASSLTGSYNSPLHF.

V and J are TRBV14 and TRBJ1-2; the match to TRBD1 covers 7 bases. The trim removed 2 bases at V and 6 bases at J, leaving 6 bases unmatched. Germline assignment: CDR1 SGHDN and CDR2 FVKESK. The CDR3 is 14 amino acids. The CDR3 bases are TGTGCCAGCAGCCAAACCCAAACAGGGGATGGCTACACCTTC. Its translation is CASSQTQTGDGYTF.

This chain uses TRBV27 with TRBJ2-3; D possibly corresponds to TRBD1 (5 bases). With 5 bases removed from V and 0 bases from J, the gap between germline ends came to 12 bases. The CDR3 is 15 amino acids. Per the germline V gene, CDR1 is MNHEY and CDR2 is SMNVEV (reference sequence). CDR3 bases: TGTGCCAGCAGTCCCGGACACATAAGCACAGATACGCAGTATTTT. This codes for CASSPGHISTDTQYF.

The CDR3 region has the DNA TGTGCCAGCTCACCATTGGGGCCGGGGACAGAGGGCTCTGGCTACACCTTC. Translation: CASSPLGPGTEGSGYTF. The chain links TRBV18 to TRBJ1-2, with 7 bases fitting TRBD1. V gave up 2 bases and J gave up 7 bases; unmatched junction bases: 16. Germline-derived CDR1 and CDR2 are KGHSH and LQKENI. The CDR3 spans 17 residues.

The rearrangement links TRBV7-6 to TRBJ1-3, with D unclear. Germline-derived CDR1 and CDR2 are SGHVS and FNYEAQ. V was trimmed by 2 bases and J by 0 bases, leaving 8 bases between them. The CDR3 is 15 amino acids. The CDR3: CASSLSGSSGNTIYF. The CDR3 DNA follows: TGTGCCAGCAGCTTATCGGGAAGCTCTGGAAACACCATATATTTT.

J is TRBJ2-1 and V is TRBV5-1; D may be TRBD2 (5 bases). CDR3 size: 14 residues. Between the trimmed V and J ends, which lost 5 bases and 0 bases, there was a span of 9 bases. Germline CDR1 is SGHRS and CDR2 is YFSETQ. The CDR3 region is CASRERTSYNEQFF. CDR3 DNA: TGCGCCAGCAGGGAGCGGACCTCCTACAATGAGCAGTTCTTC. The full variable domain, in which reference TRBV5-1 and TRBJ2-1 provide the parts outside the CDR3, is KAGVTQTPRYLIKTRGQQVTLSCSPISGHRSVSWYQQTPGQGLQFLFEYFSETQRNKGNFPGRFSGRQFSNSRSEMNVSTLELGDSALYLCASRERTSYNEQFFGPGTRLTVL.

The gene calls are TRBV5-1 and TRBJ2-1; tentatively, D is TRBD1 (6 bases). The CDR3 is made up of 14 amino acids. Germline V gene lookup returns CDR1 SGHRS and CDR2 YFSETQ. Trimming stripped 4 bases from V and 6 bases from J, with 14 bases between. The CDR3 nucleotides read TGCGCCAGCAGCGGACAGTTTATCGGCAATGAGCAGTTCTTC. As protein: CASSGQFIGNEQFF.

The V gene is TRBV3-1 (or the pseudogene TRBV3-2), the J gene TRBJ1-4, with TRBD1 as a possible D gene (5 bases). V gave up 6 bases and J gave up 8 bases, with 16 bases separating them. Germline V CDR1 and CDR2: LGHDT, YNNKEL (reference sequence). This CDR3 contains 14 residues. The CDR3 reads CASSPRGLREKLFF. The CDR3 DNA sequence: TGTGCCAGCAGTCCCCGGGGGTTGAGAGAAAAACTGTTTTTT.

The rearrangement links TRBV10-3 to TRBJ2-3, with TRBD2 as a possible D gene (6 bases). Trimming took 6 bases from V and 2 from J, leaving 18 bases between them. Germline V gives CDR1 ENHRY, CDR2 SYGVKD. The CDR3 sequence is 16 residues long. This chain's CDR3 is CAIRPIGTGNTDTQYF. The CDR3, as DNA: TGTGCCATCAGACCAATAGGGACTGGGAACACAGATACGCAGTATTTT.

This rearrangement joins TRBV11-3 to TRBJ1-2; D possibly corresponds to TRBD1 (5 bases). CDR3 size: 13 residues. Trimming took off 3 bases at V and 2 bases at J, with 7 bases between the two ends. Germline CDR1 is SGHNT and CDR2 is YENEEA. Here the CDR3 DNA reads TGTGCCAGCAGCTTCCCAGGGAACTATGGCTACACCTTC. It codes for CASSFPGNYGYTF.

The rearrangement links TRBV5-1 to TRBJ1-2; D remains unclear. Germline loops: CDR1 SGHRS, CDR2 YFSETQ. The CDR3 extends over 12 amino acids. Between the trimmed V and J ends, which lost 0 bases and 6 bases, there was a span of 6 bases. The CDR3 here is CASSLAEDGYTF. CDR3 nucleotides: TGCGCCAGCAGCTTGGCGGAGGATGGCTACACCTTC. Complete variable domain (other parts from reference TRBV5-1 and TRBJ1-2): KAGVTQTPRYLIKTRGQQVTLSCSPISGHRSVSWYQQTPGQGLQFLFEYFSETQRNKGNFPGRFSGRQFSNSRSEMNVSTLELGDSALYLCASSLAEDGYTFGSGTRLTVV.